Listed here are 23 T cell receptor beta chains from one sample, sequenced in a study of beta chain features in type 1 diabetes. Reverse transcription of all isolated RNA meant that expressed TCRB transcripts were sequenced. TCRdb's table, derived via immunoSEQ multiplex PCR, lists solely in-frame clones and lacks some. The sample holds a few hundred thousand clones, 9.6% seen once. Sequenced input: naive CD4+ T cells from blood. These receptors were obtained from a woman in her late teens or twenties in good health.

The V call is TRBV7-3, the J call TRBJ2-5; TRBD1 agrees at 9 bases. V lost 5 bases, J lost 4 bases, and 5 bases stayed unmatched. CDR1 is SGHTA and CDR2 is FQGTGA in the germline V gene. The CDR3 totals 14 residues. CDR3 DNA sequence: TGTGCCAGCAGCCGGACAGGGGCCGCAGAGACCCAGTACTTC. This encodes CASSRTGAAETQYF.

A few counts support this clone. The chain employs TRBV14 and TRBJ1-2, with D unclear. Trimming took off 4 bases at V and 4 bases at J, with 16 bases between the two ends. The germline gives CDR1 SGHDN, CDR2 FVKESK. The CDR3 spans 15 residues. The CDR3 reads CASSRGPTDVYGYTF. CDR3 nucleotide sequence: TGTGCCAGCAGCCGAGGCCCGACTGATGTCTATGGCTACACCTTC.

This clone was observed at least ten times. The chain has TRBV29-1 and TRBJ2-5; no clear D gene. Germline V CDR1 and CDR2: SQVTM, ANQGSEA. Trimming took 3 bases from V and 9 from J, leaving 17 bases between them. The CDR3 extends over 13 amino acids. The CDR3 spells CSVDRQANPAQYF. CDR3 coding DNA: TGCAGCGTTGATCGGCAGGCCAATCCGGCCCAGTACTTC. The full variable domain, its missing parts supplied by reference TRBV29-1 and TRBJ2-5, is SAVISQKPSRDICQRGTSLTIQCQVDSQVTMMFWYRQQPGQSLTLIATANQGSEATYESGFVIDKFPISRPNLTFSTLTVSNMSPEDSSIYLCSVDRQANPAQYFGPGTRLLVL.

The gene calls are TRBV7-2 and TRBJ2-7, with 9 nucleotides matching TRBD1. The V gene's germline CDR1 is SGHTA and CDR2 FQGNSA. The CDR3 length is 15 residues. Trimming removed 2 bases from V and 4 bases from J; junction bases left unmatched: 6. CDR3 in amino acids: CASSLITGGIYEQYF. DNA of the CDR3: TGTGCCAGCAGCTTAATAACAGGGGGCATTTACGAGCAGTACTTC.

This clone has more than one count but fewer than ten. J is TRBJ2-2 and V is TRBV13; TRBD1 might be the D (6 bases). This CDR3 has 15 amino acids. V was cut by 0 bases and J by 1 base, with 6 bases left in between. The germline gives CDR1 PRHDT, CDR2 FYEKMQ (reference sequence). The CDR3 loop reads CASSLGTGNTGELFF. CDR3 coding DNA: TGTGCCAGCAGCTTAGGGACAGGGAACACCGGGGAGCTGTTTTTT.

The chain links TRBV5-1 to TRBJ2-3; TRBD2 matches 8 bases. The germline V gene encodes CDR1 SGHRS and CDR2 YFSETQ. Trimming cost V 4 bases and J 5 bases; bases outside gene matches: 12. The CDR3 sequence is 16 residues long. Here the CDR3 DNA reads TGCGCCAGCAGCACCTTCGGGGGGGGCGGAGGAGATACGCAGTATTTT. Translation: CASSTFGGGGGDTQYF.

This clone turned up a few times. The chain links TRBV7-2 to TRBJ2-2; 7 bases are shared with TRBD1. The trim removed 3 bases at V and 0 bases at J, leaving 1 base unmatched. Germline V gene data show CDR1 as SGHTA and CDR2 as FQGNSA. CDR3 length: 15 amino acids. CDR3 bases: TGTGCCAGCAGCTTCGGGACAGCGAACACCGGGGAGCTGTTTTTT. Its protein product is CASSFGTANTGELFF.

J is TRBJ2-5 and V is TRBV6-5; D remains ambiguous. The CDR3 is 14 residues long. Trimming pared 5 bases from V and 5 bases from J, leaving 15 bases between. Germline values: CDR1 MNHEY, CDR2 SVGAGI. The CDR3 loop reads CASSPRLSWETQYF. The CDR3 DNA sequence: TGTGCCAGCAGTCCGCGGCTCAGTTGGGAGACCCAGTACTTC.

The V call is TRBV5-8, the J call TRBJ2-5; 7 nucleotides align to TRBD2. V was pared by 4 bases and J by 5 bases, with 11 bases of the junction left unmatched. CDR1 SGHTS and CDR2 YDEGEE come from the germline V gene. The CDR3 covers 15 residues. The CDR3 DNA reads TGTGCCAGCAGCCCCGGGGCGGGAGTATTGGAGACCCAGTACTTC. The encoded protein is CASSPGAGVLETQYF.

The genes are TRBV5-1 and TRBJ2-1; 13 bases map to TRBD2. Unmatched junction bases numbered 6, after V lost 1 base and J lost 8 bases. The CDR3 spans 16 residues. CDR1 is SGHRS and CDR2 is YFSETQ in the germline V gene. The CDR3 protein is CASSLRRTSGGDEQFF. The CDR3 region has the DNA TGCGCCAGCAGCTTGCGGAGGACTAGCGGGGGTGATGAGCAGTTCTTC.

This clone was seen repeatedly, ten times or more. This chain uses TRBV29-1 with TRBJ2-1; 10 bases are shared with TRBD2. Losses at the gene ends were 4 bases for V and 8 bases for J; bases not matched to a gene: 14. The CDR3 runs to 16 residues. Germline CDR1 SQVTM, CDR2 ANQGSEA. The CDR3 DNA sequence: TGCAGCGTTGCTCAGGTGGCTAGCGGGAGTAACCATGAGCAGTTCTTC. It specifies CSVAQVASGSNHEQFF.

The chain links TRBV2 to TRBJ2-1, with TRBD1 matching over 8 bases. Per the germline V gene, CDR1 is SNHLY and CDR2 is FYNNEI. The CDR3 contains 15 residues. The junction had 8 bases not matched to a gene; V was cut back by 6 bases and J by 4 bases. CDR3 sequence: CASSLTGVLYNEQFF. The DNA for the CDR3 is TGTGCCAGCAGCCTGACAGGGGTACTTTACAATGAGCAGTTCTTC.

This chain uses TRBV7-2 with TRBJ2-1; tentative D call: TRBD2 (6 bases). Germline V gene data show CDR1 as SGHTA and CDR2 as FQGNSA. V lost 1 base to trimming and J lost 7 bases, with 17 bases between them. The CDR3 contains 16 residues. CDR3 sequence: CASSLVPGVMLNEQFF. CDR3 DNA: TGTGCCAGCAGCTTAGTTCCGGGGGTCATGTTAAATGAGCAGTTCTTC.

The rearrangement uses TRBV19 and TRBJ1-5; 9 bases match TRBD1. Looked up from germline, CDR1 is LNHDA and CDR2 is SQIVND (reference sequence). Trimming took 7 bases from V and 6 from J; bases not matched to a gene: 7. This CDR3 contains 14 residues. The CDR3 bases are TGTGCCAGTAAACGGGACAGGGTAACTCAGCCCCAGCATTTT. It codes for CASKRDRVTQPQHF.

V usage is TRBV10-2 and J usage is TRBJ2-3; 11 bases are shared with TRBD2. Trimming took 9 bases from V and 4 from J; bases not matched to a gene: 6. CDR1 is WSHSY, CDR2 SAAADI, per germline. This CDR3 has 14 amino acids. Written as DNA, the CDR3 is TGCGCCAGTGCGACTAGCGGGGCGGCAGATACGCAGTATTTT. Its translation is CASATSGAADTQYF.

The chain combines TRBV11-2 with TRBJ2-3; D might be TRBD2 (6 bases). The CDR3 has 16 residues. The germline gives CDR1 SGHAT, CDR2 FQNNGV. V dropped 4 bases and J dropped 2 bases, with 16 bases sitting between them. In DNA, the CDR3 is TGTGCCAGCAGCTATGGGGGAGGACCCAACACAGATACGCAGTATTTT. Residues: CASSYGGGPNTDTQYF.

The gene calls are TRBV7-9 and TRBJ1-1; 9 bases map to TRBD1. The germline V gene encodes CDR1 SEHNR and CDR2 FQNEAQ (reference sequence). The CDR3 sequence is 17 residues long. Trimming at V came to 7 bases and at J to 0 bases, leaving 12 bases not matched to a gene. Written as DNA, the CDR3 is TGTGCCAGCATCCAGGTTTGGGACAGGGTCGTGAACACTGAAGCTTTCTTT. This translates into CASIQVWDRVVNTEAFF.

This rearrangement joins TRBV19 to TRBJ1-2, with D perhaps matching TRBD1 (6 bases). With 4 bases removed from V and 2 bases from J, the gap between germline ends came to 14 bases. This CDR3 is built from 15 residues. CDR1 is LNHDA, CDR2 SQIVND, per germline (reference sequence). The CDR3 sequence is CASSTAGTINYGYTF. CDR3 nucleotide sequence: TGTGCCAGTAGTACCGCCGGGACAATAAACTATGGCTACACCTTC.

This clone was picked up one time. The chain uses TRBV28 and TRBJ1-2; TRBD1 might be the D (5 bases). With 10 bases removed from V and 4 bases from J, the gap between germline ends came to 16 bases. This CDR3 comprises 13 residues. CDR1 and CDR2 from the germline V gene are MDHEN and SYDVKM. The chain's CDR3 is CATLGGLGYGYTF. As DNA, the CDR3 is TGTGCCACCCTCGGGGGGTTGGGCTATGGCTACACCTTC.

Ten or more counts support this clone. The chain employs TRBV30 and TRBJ2-7, with 8 positions matching TRBD1. This CDR3 is built from 12 residues. Losses at the gene ends were 5 bases for V and 6 bases for J; bases not matched to a gene: 6. The germline V gene has CDR1 GTSNPN and CDR2 SVGIG (reference sequence). In nucleotides, the CDR3 is TGTGCCTGGCGACAGGGGATCTCCGAGCAGTACTTC. Protein sequence: CAWRQGISEQYF.

This chain uses TRBV7-2 with TRBJ1-5; 7 nucleotides agree with TRBD1. V lost 3 bases to trimming and J lost 5 bases; unmatched junction nucleotides: 4. The CDR3 runs 14 residues. Looked up from germline, CDR1 is SGHTA and CDR2 is FQGNSA. CDR3 in amino acids: CASSFSGGDQPQHF. The CDR3 coding sequence is TGTGCCAGCAGCTTTTCAGGGGGTGATCAGCCCCAGCATTTT.

The chain carries TRBV5-4 and TRBJ2-1; TRBD1 matches 8 bases. V was clipped by 3 bases and J by 4 bases; unmatched bases: 9. Germline V gene sequence: CDR1 SGHNT, CDR2 YYREEE (reference sequence). CDR3 size: 16 residues. The CDR3 nucleotides read TGTGCCAGCAGCTGGACCGGGACAGGACCGTACAATGAGCAGTTCTTC. It specifies CASSWTGTGPYNEQFF.

The genes are TRBV6-5 and TRBJ2-7; 10 bases match TRBD2. Germline assignment: CDR1 MNHEY and CDR2 SVGAGI. Trimming took 5 bases from V and 1 from J; bases not matched to a gene: 5. There are 15 residues in the CDR3. The CDR3 DNA reads TGTGCCAGCAGTACGGGACTAGCGCGATCCTACGAGCAGTACTTC. Translation gives CASSTGLARSYEQYF.